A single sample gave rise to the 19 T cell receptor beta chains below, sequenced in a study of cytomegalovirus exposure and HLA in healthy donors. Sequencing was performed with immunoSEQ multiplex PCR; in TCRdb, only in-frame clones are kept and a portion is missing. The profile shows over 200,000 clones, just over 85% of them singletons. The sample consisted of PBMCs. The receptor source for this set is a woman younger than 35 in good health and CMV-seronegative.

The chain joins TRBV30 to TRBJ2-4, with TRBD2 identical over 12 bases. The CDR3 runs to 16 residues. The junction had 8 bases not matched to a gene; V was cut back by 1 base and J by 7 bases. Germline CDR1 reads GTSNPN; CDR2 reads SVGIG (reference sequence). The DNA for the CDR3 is TGTGCCTGGAGTGCCCACCGACTAGCGGGAGAGAACATTCAGTACTTC. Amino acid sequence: CAWSAHRLAGENIQYF.

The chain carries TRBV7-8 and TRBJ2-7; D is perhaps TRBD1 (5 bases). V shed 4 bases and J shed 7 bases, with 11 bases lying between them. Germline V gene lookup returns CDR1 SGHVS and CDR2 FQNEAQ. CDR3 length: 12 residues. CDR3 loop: CASSYQGDEQYF. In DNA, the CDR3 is TGTGCCAGCAGCTATCAGGGCGATGAGCAGTACTTC.

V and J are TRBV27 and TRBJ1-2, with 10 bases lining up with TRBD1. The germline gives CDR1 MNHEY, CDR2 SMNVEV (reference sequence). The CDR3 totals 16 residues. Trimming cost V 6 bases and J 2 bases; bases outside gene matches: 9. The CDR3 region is CASSLRLGQGNYGYTF. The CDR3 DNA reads TGTGCCAGCAGCTTACGTTTGGGACAGGGGAACTATGGCTACACCTTC.

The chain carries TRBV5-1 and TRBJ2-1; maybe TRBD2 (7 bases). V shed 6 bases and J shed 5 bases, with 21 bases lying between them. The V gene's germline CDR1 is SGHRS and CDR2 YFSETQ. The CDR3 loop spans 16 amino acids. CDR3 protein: CASTPREGESHNEQFF. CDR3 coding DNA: TGCGCCAGCACCCCCAGGGAGGGGGAGAGCCACAATGAGCAGTTCTTC.

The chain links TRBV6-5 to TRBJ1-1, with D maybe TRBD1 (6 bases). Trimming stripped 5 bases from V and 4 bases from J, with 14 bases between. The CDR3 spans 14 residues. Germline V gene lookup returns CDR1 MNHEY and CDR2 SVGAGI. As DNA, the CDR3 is TGTGCCAGCAGTCCGCTAATACAGGGCACTGAAGCTTTCTTT. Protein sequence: CASSPLIQGTEAFF.

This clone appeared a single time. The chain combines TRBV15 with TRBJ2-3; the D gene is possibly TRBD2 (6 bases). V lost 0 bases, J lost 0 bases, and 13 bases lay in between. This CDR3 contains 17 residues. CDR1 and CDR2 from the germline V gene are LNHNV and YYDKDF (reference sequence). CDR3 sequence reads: CATSREGLSLSTDTQYF. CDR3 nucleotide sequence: TGTGCCACCAGCAGAGAGGGACTGTCCCTTAGCACAGATACGCAGTATTTT.

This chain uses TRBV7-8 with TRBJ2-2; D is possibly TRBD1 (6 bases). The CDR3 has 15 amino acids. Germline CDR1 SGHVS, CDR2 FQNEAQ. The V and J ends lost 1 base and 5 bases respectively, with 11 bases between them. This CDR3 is CASSLGRGRTGELFF. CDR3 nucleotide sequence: TGTGCCAGCAGCTTAGGCAGGGGAAGAACCGGGGAGCTGTTTTTT.

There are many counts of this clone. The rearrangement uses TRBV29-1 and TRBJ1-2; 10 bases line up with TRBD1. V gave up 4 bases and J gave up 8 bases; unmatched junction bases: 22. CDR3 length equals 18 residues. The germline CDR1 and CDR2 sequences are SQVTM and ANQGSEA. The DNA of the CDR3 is TGCAGCGTTGTCCCATACCTGACAGGGGGCGTCTTATCCTCAGGCTACACCTTC. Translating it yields CSVVPYLTGGVLSSGYTF. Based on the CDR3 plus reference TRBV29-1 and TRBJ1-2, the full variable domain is SAVISQKPSRDICQRGTSLTIQCQVDSQVTMMFWYRQQPGQSLTLIATANQGSEATYESGFVIDKFPISRPNLTFSTLTVSNMSPEDSSIYLCSVVPYLTGGVLSSGYTFGSGTRLTVV.

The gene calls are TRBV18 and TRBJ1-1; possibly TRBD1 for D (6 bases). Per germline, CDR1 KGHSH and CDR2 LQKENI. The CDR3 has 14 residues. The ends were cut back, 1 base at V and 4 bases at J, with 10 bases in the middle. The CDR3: CASSPRQTGTEAFF. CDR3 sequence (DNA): TGTGCCAGCTCACCACGACAGACAGGCACTGAAGCTTTCTTT. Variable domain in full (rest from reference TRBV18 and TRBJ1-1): NAGVMQNPRHLVRRRGQEARLRCSPMKGHSHVYWYRQLPEEGLKFMVYLQKENIIDESGMPKERFSAEFPKEGPSILRIQQVVRGDSAAYFCASSPRQTGTEAFFGQGTRLTVV.

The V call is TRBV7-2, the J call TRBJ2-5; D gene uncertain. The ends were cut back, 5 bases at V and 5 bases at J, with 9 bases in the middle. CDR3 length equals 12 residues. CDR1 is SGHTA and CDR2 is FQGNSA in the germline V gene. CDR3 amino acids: CASSPELETQYF. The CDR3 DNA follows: TGTGCCAGCAGCCCCGAGTTGGAGACCCAGTACTTC.

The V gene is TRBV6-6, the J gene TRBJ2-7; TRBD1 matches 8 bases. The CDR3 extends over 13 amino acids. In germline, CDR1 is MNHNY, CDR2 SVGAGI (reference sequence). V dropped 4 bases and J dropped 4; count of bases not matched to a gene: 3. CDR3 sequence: CASSSDRGYEQYF. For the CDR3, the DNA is TGTGCCAGCAGTTCAGACAGGGGTTACGAGCAGTACTTC.

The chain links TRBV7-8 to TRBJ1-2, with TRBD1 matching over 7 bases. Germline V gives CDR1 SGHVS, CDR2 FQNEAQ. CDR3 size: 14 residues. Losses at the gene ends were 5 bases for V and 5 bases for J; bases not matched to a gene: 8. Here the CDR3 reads CASSIRTGTYGYTF. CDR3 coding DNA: TGTGCCAGCAGCATCCGGACAGGAACGTATGGCTACACCTTC.

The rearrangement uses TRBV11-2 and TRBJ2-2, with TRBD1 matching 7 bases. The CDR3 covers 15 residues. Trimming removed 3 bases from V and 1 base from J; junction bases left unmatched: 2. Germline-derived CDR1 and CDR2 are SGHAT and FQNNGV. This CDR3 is CASSFSGGNTGELFF. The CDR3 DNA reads TGTGCCAGCAGCTTCTCAGGGGGGAACACCGGGGAGCTGTTTTTT. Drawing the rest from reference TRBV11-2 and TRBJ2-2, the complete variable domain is EAGVAQSPRYKIIEKRQSVAFWCNPISGHATLYWYQQILGQGPKLLIQFQNNGVVDDSQLPKDRFSAERLKGVDSTLKIQPAKLEDSAVYLCASSFSGGNTGELFFGEGSRLTVL.

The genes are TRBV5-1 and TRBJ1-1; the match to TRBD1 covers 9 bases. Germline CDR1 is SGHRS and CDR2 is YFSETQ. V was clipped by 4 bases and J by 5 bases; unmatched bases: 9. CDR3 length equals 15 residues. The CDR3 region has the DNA TGCGCCAGCAGCCAGACACAGGGGGCGGGTACTGAAGCTTTCTTT. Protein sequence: CASSQTQGAGTEAFF.

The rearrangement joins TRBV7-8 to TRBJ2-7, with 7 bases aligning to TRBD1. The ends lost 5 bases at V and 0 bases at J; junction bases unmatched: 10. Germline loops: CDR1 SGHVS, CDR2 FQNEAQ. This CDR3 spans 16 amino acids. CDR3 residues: CASSPAPTGSSYEQYF. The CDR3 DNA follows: TGTGCCAGCAGCCCGGCCCCGACAGGGAGCTCCTACGAGCAGTACTTC.

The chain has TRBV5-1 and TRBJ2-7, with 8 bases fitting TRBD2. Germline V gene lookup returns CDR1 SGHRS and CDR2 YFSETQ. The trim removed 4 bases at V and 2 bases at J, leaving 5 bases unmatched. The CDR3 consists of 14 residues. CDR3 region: CASSPGTRAYEQYF. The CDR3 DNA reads TGCGCCAGCAGCCCCGGGACTAGGGCCTACGAGCAGTACTTC. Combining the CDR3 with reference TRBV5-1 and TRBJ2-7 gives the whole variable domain KAGVTQTPRYLIKTRGQQVTLSCSPISGHRSVSWYQQTPGQGLQFLFEYFSETQRNKGNFPGRFSGRQFSNSRSEMNVSTLELGDSALYLCASSPGTRAYEQYFGPGTRLTVT.

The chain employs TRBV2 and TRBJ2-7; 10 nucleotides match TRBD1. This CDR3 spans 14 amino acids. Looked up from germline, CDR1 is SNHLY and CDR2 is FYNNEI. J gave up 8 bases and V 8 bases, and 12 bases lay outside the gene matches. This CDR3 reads CASLPRTGGTKQYF. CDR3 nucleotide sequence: TGTGCCAGCCTTCCCCGGACAGGGGGAACTAAGCAGTACTTC.

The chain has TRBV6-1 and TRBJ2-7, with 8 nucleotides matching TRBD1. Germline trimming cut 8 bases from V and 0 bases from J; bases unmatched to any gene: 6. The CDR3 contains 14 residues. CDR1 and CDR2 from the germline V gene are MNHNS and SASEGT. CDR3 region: CASAWDRLSYEQYF. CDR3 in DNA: TGTGCCAGCGCCTGGGACAGGCTCTCCTACGAGCAGTACTTC.

CDR3 residues: CASSPDLVVAGTYNEQFF. CDR3 in DNA: TGTGCCAGCAGCCCCGATTTAGTTGTAGCGGGTACCTACAATGAGCAGTTCTTC. The chain uses TRBV7-9 and TRBJ2-1; 7 bases map to TRBD2. The CDR3 consists of 18 residues. The V and J ends lost 5 bases and 2 bases, in that order; junction bases with no gene match: 15. Germline values: CDR1 SEHNR, CDR2 FQNEAQ (reference sequence).